This TCR beta chain is drawn from a study of T-cell reconstitution after alpha-beta-depleted transplantation in children. It was with unique molecular identifiers that the TCRbeta library was prepared. TCRdb processed the PCR reads anew with MiXCR; each CDR3 protein has one entry. The sample has fewer than 1 million distinct CDR3 sequences, less than 20% seen once. The table lists this clonotype with many counts. With 8 bases removed from V and 5 bases from J, the gap between germline ends came to 21 bases. The CDR3 has 15 amino acids. The germline V gene encodes CDR1 MNHEY and CDR2 SMNVEV (reference sequence).

This sequence originates from a male patient younger than 18 who had a stem cell transplant for acute lymphoblastic leukemia, so the T cells may come from the graft donor. This chain links TRBV27 with TRBJ2-5, with D maybe TRBD2 (5 bases). Here the sequenced sample was PBMCs, mostly from graft donor cells, taken 360 days after TCRalphabeta/CD19-depleted stem cell transplant. CDR3 sequence (DNA): TGTGCCAGCGGCGCGCCTAGCCCAATTAAGGAGACCCAGTACTTC. This translates into CASGAPSPIKETQYF.